What follows are 28 T cell receptor beta chains derived from one specimen sequenced in a study of blood T cell repertoires in COVID-19 (dated by TCRdb to 2020 to 2022). Receptors were amplified or captured by the immunoSEQ multiplex PCR assay. As stored in TCRdb, this immuneACCESS dataset retains in-frame rearrangements with V and J assigned. A fraction of the clones does not appear; measured against another copy, unresolved V genes explain less than half of the discrepancy, and the remainder lacks a known reason. The sample table records 100,000 or so clones; more than 60% of these occur just once. Around a fifth of the sample is held by the ten biggest clonotypes. Sequences were obtained from peripheral blood. The source of these receptors is a man in his 70s with active or convalescent COVID-19.

The rearrangement joins TRBV9 to TRBJ2-2, with TRBD2 as a possible D gene (5 bases). Germline CDR1 reads SGDLS; CDR2 reads YYNGEE. This CDR3 has 15 residues. The V end lost 0 bases, the J end lost 5 bases, and 11 bases lay between the germline ends. Here the CDR3 reads CASSVGASRTGELFF. The DNA for the CDR3 is TGTGCCAGCAGCGTAGGGGCTAGCAGGACCGGGGAGCTGTTTTTT.

The chain combines TRBV5-8 with TRBJ2-3; no clear D. Looked up from germline, CDR1 is SGHTS and CDR2 is YDEGEE. This CDR3 has 16 residues. Trimming took off 6 bases at V and 0 bases at J, with 17 bases between the two ends. The DNA of the CDR3 is TGTGCCAGCAACTTTCCCGAGTACTCTAGCACAGATACGCAGTATTTT. It is translated as CASNFPEYSSTDTQYF.

V gene TRBV11-2 combines with J gene TRBJ2-2; D possibly corresponds to TRBD2 (6 bases). The CDR3 has 17 amino acids. CDR1 is SGHAT, CDR2 FQNNGV, per germline. V lost 6 bases and J lost 3, with 20 bases in between. The CDR3: CASRPGTWGGDTGELFF. CDR3 coding DNA: TGTGCCAGCAGGCCCGGGACTTGGGGTGGGGACACCGGGGAGCTGTTTTTT.

This sequence joins TRBV7-8 and TRBJ1-5, with 8 nucleotides matching TRBD1. V was clipped by 5 bases and J by 4 bases; unmatched bases: 4. From germline, CDR1 is SGHVS and CDR2 FQNEAQ. The CDR3 covers 14 residues. For the CDR3, the DNA is TGTGCCAGCAGCGCGGACAGGGCAAATCAGCCCCAGCATTTT. It translates to CASSADRANQPQHF. The variable domain in full, completed from reference TRBV7-8 and TRBJ1-5, reads GAGVSQSPRYKVAKRGQDVALRCDPISGHVSLFWYQQALGQGPEFLTYFQNEAQLDKSGLPSDRFFAERPEGSVSTLKIQRTQQEDSAVYLCASSADRANQPQHFGDGTRLSIL.

This clone was found a few times. The J gene is TRBJ2-7, the V gene TRBV27; D is possibly TRBD2 (5 bases). The V end lost 2 bases, the J end lost 5 bases, and 19 bases lay between the germline ends. Per the germline V gene, CDR1 is MNHEY and CDR2 is SMNVEV (reference sequence). The CDR3 has 16 amino acids. Here the CDR3 reads CASSLAVIEGTHEQYF. CDR3 sequence (DNA): TGTGCCAGCAGTTTAGCAGTAATTGAGGGTACCCACGAGCAGTACTTC.

V is TRBV5-1 and J is TRBJ1-6; 8 positions match TRBD1. V lost 6 bases to trimming and J lost 4 bases; unmatched junction nucleotides: 6. The CDR3 loop spans 15 amino acids. Germline V gene sequence: CDR1 SGHRS, CDR2 YFSETQ. In DNA, the CDR3 is TGCGCCAGCACCTCCGGGACAGGTTATAATTCACCCCTCCACTTT. It codes for CASTSGTGYNSPLHF.

On this clone: The identical CDR3 is also encoded by other nucleotide sequences in the sample. This chain connects TRBV7-9 to TRBJ1-2, with a weak D call TRBD1 (5 bases). V lost 1 base and J lost 2, with 11 bases in between. The CDR3 totals 15 residues. Germline V lookup: CDR1 SEHNR, CDR2 FQNEAQ (reference sequence). The CDR3 DNA follows: TGTGCCAGCAGCTTAGGGCAGGGATTAAACTATGGCTACACCTTC. Residues: CASSLGQGLNYGYTF. Variable domain in full (rest from reference TRBV7-9 and TRBJ1-2): DTGVSQNPRHKITKRGQNVTFRCDPISEHNRLYWYRQTLGQGPEFLTYFQNEAQLEKSRLLSDRFSAERPKGSFSTLEIQRTEQGDSAMYLCASSLGQGLNYGYTFGSGTRLTVV.

The chain couples TRBV28 to TRBJ2-7; 8 bases align to TRBD1. The CDR3 consists of 13 residues. V was pared by 3 bases and J by 4 bases, with 2 bases of the junction left unmatched. CDR1 is MDHEN, CDR2 SYDVKM, per germline. The CDR3 DNA sequence: TGTGCCAGCAGTTTCCAGGGGGCTTACGAGCAGTACTTC. It translates to CASSFQGAYEQYF.

The rearrangement uses TRBV9 and TRBJ2-6; 8 nucleotides align to TRBD1. The CDR3 totals 17 residues. With V trimmed by 0 bases and J by 4 bases, 6 bases remained unmatched. The germline CDR1 and CDR2 sequences are SGDLS and YYNGEE. The DNA for the CDR3 is TGTGCCAGCAGCGTAGGGACAGGGAACAAGGGGGCCAACGTCCTGACTTTC. It yields the protein CASSVGTGNKGANVLTF.

This chain uses TRBV7-9 with TRBJ2-5; 10 bases fit TRBD2. V shed 6 bases, J shed 5 bases, and the junction held 6 bases outside the gene matches. The CDR3 is 14 residues long. From germline, CDR1 is SEHNR and CDR2 FQNEAQ (reference sequence). DNA of the CDR3: TGTGCCAGCAGGCTGCTAGCGGGAGTTGAGACCCAGTACTTC. Translating gives CASRLLAGVETQYF.

This chain joins TRBV20-1 and TRBJ2-2; 7 bases agree with TRBD1. V trimming: 3 bases; J trimming: 5 bases; junction bases outside the gene matches: 6. Germline V lookup: CDR1 DFQATT, CDR2 SNEGSKA (reference sequence). The CDR3 runs 14 residues. The CDR3, as DNA: TGCAGTGCTAGTCACAGGGGTAATACCGGGGAGCTGTTTTTT. This codes for CSASHRGNTGELFF.

The rearrangement links TRBV19 to TRBJ1-5, with D perhaps TRBD1 (5 bases). Germline-derived CDR1 and CDR2 are LNHDA and SQIVND (reference sequence). The CDR3 totals 13 residues. V gave up 5 bases and J gave up 5 bases, with 10 bases separating them. The CDR3 DNA follows: TGTGCCAGTAGTGACAGTTTGTATCAGCCCCAGCATTTT. Protein product: CASSDSLYQPQHF.

The J gene is TRBJ1-1, the V gene TRBV28, with D perhaps matching TRBD1 (6 bases). V gave up 0 bases and J gave up 12 bases, with 26 bases separating them. Germline V gives CDR1 MDHEN, CDR2 SYDVKM. CDR3 length: 17 amino acids. CDR3 residues: CASSLWGGGRSDMGPFF. CDR3 nucleotide sequence: TGTGCCAGCAGTTTATGGGGAGGGGGACGCTCGGATATGGGACCTTTCTTT.

This clone appeared a few times. The rearrangement joins TRBV19 to TRBJ1-1; D perhaps matches TRBD1 (5 bases). V shed 3 bases and J shed 3 bases, with 8 bases lying between them. Per the germline V gene, CDR1 is LNHDA and CDR2 is SQIVND (reference sequence). CDR3 length: 13 amino acids. CDR3 sequence (DNA): TGTGCCAGTAGTATTCAGACAGACACTGAAGCTTTCTTT. It encodes CASSIQTDTEAFF.

The V and J genes are TRBV5-1 and TRBJ2-7; D is unresolved. From germline, CDR1 is SGHRS and CDR2 YFSETQ. V lost 5 bases, J lost 6 bases, and 15 bases lay in between. There are 13 residues in the CDR3. The DNA for the CDR3 is TGCGCCAGCAGGTTAGCTACCCTCGGCGAGCAGTACTTC. Translated, it gives CASRLATLGEQYF.

The chain couples TRBV5-6 to TRBJ2-2; 9 nucleotides line up with TRBD1. Unmatched junction bases numbered 3, after V lost 5 bases and J lost 1 base. Looked up from germline, CDR1 is SGHDT and CDR2 is YYEEEE. CDR3 length: 15 residues. CDR3 residues: CASSPGQGNTGELFF. The CDR3, as DNA: TGTGCCAGCAGTCCGGGACAGGGGAACACCGGGGAGCTGTTTTTT.

The CDR3 region is CASSYRRGSQPQHF. The CDR3 DNA is TGTGCCAGCAGTTACAGGCGGGGCTCTCAGCCCCAGCATTTT. The V call is TRBV6-6, the J call TRBJ1-5; perhaps TRBD1 as D (5 bases). This CDR3 has 14 residues. Germline assignment: CDR1 MNHNY and CDR2 SVGAGI (reference sequence). Trimming left V 2 bases short and J 6 bases short, with 11 bases between.

This chain joins TRBV10-3 and TRBJ1-2; 12 bases are a match to TRBD1. Trimming at V came to 0 bases and at J to 0 bases, leaving 8 bases not matched to a gene. There are 19 residues in the CDR3. In germline, CDR1 is ENHRY, CDR2 SYGVKD. The CDR3 DNA sequence: TGTGCCATCAGTGAGTCGGCCGGGACAGGGGGCCGGTCTAACTATGGCTACACCTTC. Protein product: CAISESAGTGGRSNYGYTF.

This clone showed up just once. The chain links TRBV5-6 to TRBJ1-2, with TRBD1 matching 10 bases. The J segment lost 8 bases and the V segment lost 4 bases, leaving 5 bases of the junction unmatched. This CDR3 comprises 13 residues. Germline V gives CDR1 SGHDT, CDR2 YYEEEE. CDR3 loop: CASSKTGGAGYTF. The CDR3 DNA reads TGTGCCAGCAGCAAGACAGGGGGCGCGGGCTACACCTTC.

The chain couples TRBV30 to TRBJ2-5, with 8 bases aligning to TRBD2. Germline trimming cut 3 bases from V and 3 bases from J; bases unmatched to any gene: 6. Germline V gives CDR1 GTSNPN, CDR2 SVGIG (reference sequence). This CDR3 is built from 14 residues. The DNA of the CDR3 is TGTGCCTGGAGCCGGGGAGCGGGAGAAGAGACCCAGTACTTC. Encoded protein: CAWSRGAGEETQYF.

The chain employs TRBV28 and TRBJ2-2; no definite D call. Trimming took 6 bases from V and 0 from J, leaving 8 bases between them. CDR3 length: 14 amino acids. Germline lookup yields CDR1 MDHEN and CDR2 SYDVKM. The CDR3 is CASRRPSNTGELFF. The DNA of the CDR3 is TGTGCCAGCAGGAGGCCCTCGAACACCGGGGAGCTGTTTTTT.

The rearrangement joins TRBV6-1 to TRBJ1-2; no definite D call. The CDR3 has 13 residues. The V end lost 3 bases, the J end lost 0 bases, and 5 bases lay between the germline ends. Germline V CDR1 and CDR2: MNHNS, SASEGT. This CDR3 reads CASSDSTNYGYTF. Here the CDR3 DNA reads TGTGCCAGCAGTGATTCAACTAACTATGGCTACACCTTC.

This chain uses TRBV5-5 with TRBJ1-5, with D unclear. The CDR3 length is 14 residues. Germline CDR1 and CDR2: SGHKS and YYEKEE (reference sequence). Trimming took 0 bases from V and 0 from J, leaving 4 bases between them. The CDR3 DNA is TGTGCCAGCAGCTTGGTTCTTAGCAATCAGCCCCAGCATTTT. The encoded protein is CASSLVLSNQPQHF.

The chain combines TRBV6-9 with TRBJ2-7; TRBD2 matches 8 bases. After removal of 2 bases from V and 7 bases from J, the junction contained 10 bases not matched to a gene. This CDR3 is 15 amino acids long. CDR1 and CDR2 (germline): MNHGY, SVAAGI. The CDR3 loop is CASSYSEREMGEQYF. The CDR3 coding sequence is TGTGCCAGCAGTTATAGCGAGCGGGAGATGGGGGAGCAGTACTTC.

The genes are TRBV19 and TRBJ1-5; 7 bases align to TRBD1. The CDR3 runs to 14 residues. The V gene end was trimmed by 11 bases and the J gene end by 2 bases; junction bases not matched to a gene: 9. CDR1 and CDR2 (germline): LNHDA, SQIVND (reference sequence). The CDR3 here is CAPRPGTGNQPQHF. CDR3 sequence (DNA): TGTGCCCCTCGACCCGGGACAGGCAATCAGCCCCAGCATTTT.

This clone was seen a few times. This rearrangement joins TRBV20-1 to TRBJ1-1; the match to TRBD1 covers 7 bases. This CDR3 spans 16 amino acids. Trimming took 3 bases from V and 1 from J; bases not matched to a gene: 11. The germline V gene encodes CDR1 DFQATT and CDR2 SNEGSKA (reference sequence). CDR3 nucleotide sequence: TGCAGTGCTAGTCCCTTGGGGGACAGTACGAACACTGAAGCTTTCTTT. It specifies CSASPLGDSTNTEAFF.

V gene TRBV5-1 combines with J gene TRBJ2-3; D perhaps matches TRBD2 (6 bases). CDR3 size: 16 residues. V was trimmed by 5 bases and J by 1 base, leaving 17 bases between them. Germline CDR1 reads SGHRS; CDR2 reads YFSETQ. The CDR3 DNA follows: TGCGCCAGCAGGGGACCCGCGGGGACCGGCACAGATACGCAGTATTTT. Amino acids: CASRGPAGTGTDTQYF.

This chain uses TRBV28 with TRBJ1-1; possible D gene TRBD1, 5 bases. Germline-derived CDR1 and CDR2 are MDHEN and SYDVKM. V lost 6 bases to trimming and J lost 5 bases, with 16 bases between them. CDR3 length equals 14 residues. CDR3 in DNA: TGTGCCAGCAGCCCTGGACGGGGGAGGACTGAAGCTTTCTTT. Residues: CASSPGRGRTEAFF. The whole variable domain, filled in from reference TRBV28 and TRBJ1-1, reads DVKVTQSSRYLVKRTGEKVFLECVQDMDHENMFWYRQDPGLGLRLIYFSYDVKMKEKGDIPEGYSVSREKKERFSLILESASTNQTSMYLCASSPGRGRTEAFFGQGTRLTVV.